This T cell receptor (beta chain) was obtained from a study of blood T cell repertoires in COVID-19. TCRdb's copy holds only in-frame clones and misses some; the assay was immunoSEQ multiplex PCR. The table has 240,000 or so clones, 81% seen once. Recruited during active infection, patients (from Seattle) were subsequently followed longitudinally. Germline V CDR1 and CDR2: SGHNT, YENEEA. This CDR3 contains 16 residues. V was pared by 5 bases and J by 6 bases, with 9 bases of the junction left unmatched. The receptor was derived from a woman older than 75 with COVID-19, enrolled during active disease. Sequenced input: peripheral blood. V gene TRBV11-3 combines with J gene TRBJ2-2, with 10 bases lining up with TRBD1. CDR3 coding DNA: TGTGCCAGCAGCCCCGGGGACAGGGGTGTATCCGGGGAGCTGTTTTTT. The encoded protein is CASSPGDRGVSGELFF. The full variable domain, in which reference TRBV11-3 and TRBJ2-2 provide the parts outside the CDR3, is EAGVVQSPRYKIIEKKQPVAFWCNPISGHNTLYWYLQNLGQGPELLIRYENEEAVDDSQLPKDRFSAERLKGVDSTLKIQPAELGDSAVYLCASSPGDRGVSGELFFGEGSRLTVL.